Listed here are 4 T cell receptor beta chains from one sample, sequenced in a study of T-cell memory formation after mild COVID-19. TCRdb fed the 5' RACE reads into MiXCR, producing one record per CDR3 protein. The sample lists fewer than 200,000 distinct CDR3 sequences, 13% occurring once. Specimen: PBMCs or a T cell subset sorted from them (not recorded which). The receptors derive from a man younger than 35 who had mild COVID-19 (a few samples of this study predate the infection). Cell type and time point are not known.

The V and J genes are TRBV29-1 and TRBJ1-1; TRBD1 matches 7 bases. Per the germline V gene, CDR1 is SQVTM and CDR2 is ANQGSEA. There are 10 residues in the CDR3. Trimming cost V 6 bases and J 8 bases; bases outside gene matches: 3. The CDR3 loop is CSVGQDEAFF. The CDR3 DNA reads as TGCAGCGTCGGACAGGACGAAGCTTTCTTT.

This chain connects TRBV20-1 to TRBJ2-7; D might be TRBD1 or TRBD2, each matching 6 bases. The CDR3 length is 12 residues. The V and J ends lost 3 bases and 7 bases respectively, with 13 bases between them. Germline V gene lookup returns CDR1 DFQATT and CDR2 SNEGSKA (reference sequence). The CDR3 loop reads CSASPGGWEQYV. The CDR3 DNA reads TGCAGTGCTAGCCCCGGGGGCTGGGAGCAGTACGTC.

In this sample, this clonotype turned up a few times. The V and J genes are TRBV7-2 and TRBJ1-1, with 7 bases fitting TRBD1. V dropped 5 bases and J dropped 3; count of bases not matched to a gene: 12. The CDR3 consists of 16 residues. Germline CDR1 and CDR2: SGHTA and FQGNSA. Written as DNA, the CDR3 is TGTGCCAGCAGCCCCTCGCGCGACAGGGATTACACTGAAGCTTTCTTT. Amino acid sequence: CASSPSRDRDYTEAFF.

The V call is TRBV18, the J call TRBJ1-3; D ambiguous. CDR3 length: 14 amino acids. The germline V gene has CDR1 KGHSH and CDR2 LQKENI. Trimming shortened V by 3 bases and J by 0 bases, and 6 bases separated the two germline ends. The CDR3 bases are TGTGCCAGCTCACCGAAAAGCTCTGGAAACACCATATATTTT. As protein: CASSPKSSGNTIYF.